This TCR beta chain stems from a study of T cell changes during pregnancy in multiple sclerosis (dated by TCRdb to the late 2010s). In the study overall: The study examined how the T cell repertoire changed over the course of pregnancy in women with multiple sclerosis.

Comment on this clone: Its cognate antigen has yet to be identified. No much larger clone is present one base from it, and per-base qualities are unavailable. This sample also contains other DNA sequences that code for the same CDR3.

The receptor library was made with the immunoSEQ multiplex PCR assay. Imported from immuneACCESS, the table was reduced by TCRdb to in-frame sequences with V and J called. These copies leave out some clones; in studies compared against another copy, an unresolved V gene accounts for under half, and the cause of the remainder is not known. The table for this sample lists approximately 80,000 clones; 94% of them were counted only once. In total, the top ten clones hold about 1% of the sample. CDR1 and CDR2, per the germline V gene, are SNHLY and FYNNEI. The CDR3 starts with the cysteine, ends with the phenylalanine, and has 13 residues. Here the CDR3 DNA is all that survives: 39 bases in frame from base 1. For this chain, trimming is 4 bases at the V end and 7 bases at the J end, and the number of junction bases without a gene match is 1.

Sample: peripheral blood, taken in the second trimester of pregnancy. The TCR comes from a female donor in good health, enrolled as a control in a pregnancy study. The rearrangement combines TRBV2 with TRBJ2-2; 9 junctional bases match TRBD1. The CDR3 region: CASSGTGDGELFF. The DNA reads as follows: TGTGCCAGCAGTGGGACAGGGGACGGGGAGCTGTTTTTT.